This is a list of T cell receptor beta chains from one sample in a study of T cell repertoires in cytomegalovirus infection. TCRdb used MiXCR to reprocess the reads, holding one entry per CDR3 protein. The table includes over 300,000 distinct CDR3 sequences, around a sixth detected once. The specimen sequenced was PBMCs. The receptor set was obtained from a human donor in good health (CMV status not recorded). Some clones in this sample may be carry-over from other donors' samples. Both conserved end residues are trimmed from each CDR3. The D gene is left open where the match is weak.

V,D,CDR3
TRBV27,TRBD1,ASRLSGQGEQF
TRBV7-2,.,ASSLVSGSPGSEQF
TRBV28,TRBD1,ASSLGQGNGYT
TRBV4-1,TRBD2,ASSQERGGGADTQY
TRBV7-9,TRBD1,ASSLQGDGYT
TRBV7-2,TRBD2,ATKSPGLVGPDEQF
TRBV7-9,.,ASSFSPSGPDNYGYT
TRBV24-1,TRBD1,ATSDLRTGGDTQY
TRBV3-1,.,ASSQGWSTGELF
TRBV19,TRBD2,ASTGIAGGLYNEQF
TRBV27,TRBD2,ASSFLAGGLITSRETQY
TRBV15,.,ATSRDMSEELF
TRBV4-2,TRBD1,ASSQDRTGVYNEQF
TRBV6-6,.,ASSYSDEEQF
TRBV20-1,TRBD2,SASSSAGVQETQY
TRBV9,.,ASSVRVSGELF
TRBV10-3,.,ASHGQGRDSNQPQH
TRBV20-1,.,SAREGITRDTQY
TRBV7-2,.,ASNSDENSPLH
TRBV7-9,.,ASSLALGAPEAF
TRBV12-3/TRBV12-4,.,ASRYADTEAF
TRBV7-9,TRBD1,ASSLGQGGQPQH
TRBV6-5,.,ASSYGRGQPQH
TRBV6-2/TRBV6-3,.,ASTEKGYGYT
TRBV19,.,ARIAPLKADFTEAF
TRBV5-1,TRBD1,ASSLGTGENIQY
TRBV20-1,.,SARPQAGLHTPLH
TRBV10-3,TRBD1,AISPGTGSPGNTEAF
TRBV20-1,.,SARQDSDQETQY
TRBV19,.,ASSMIYGRYTEAF
TRBV7-9,.,ASGPAGYMNTEAF
TRBV4-3,.,ASSHGHYNEQF
TRBV6-5,.,ASSYSRGRGDGYT
TRBV3-1,.,ASSQGGSDYGYT
TRBV27,TRBD1,ASRLGDRASTDTQY
TRBV7-8,.,ASSLARAVETQY
TRBV7-2,TRBD1,ASSWTGGREQY
TRBV27,.,ASSALQAGPQH
TRBV6-5,.,ASSYWGTGDTEAF
TRBV7-9,.,ASSLDDEQF
TRBV12-3/TRBV12-4,.,ASSLFSSNQPQH
TRBV7-9,.,ASSFGEWGYT
TRBV28,.,ASSLFAVGENTGELF
TRBV4-1,.,ASSQGWGTGMDQPQH
TRBV4-3,TRBD1,ASSRDRAYNEQF
TRBV12-3/TRBV12-4,TRBD1,ASSFRTPGTGETQY
TRBV5-4,TRBD1,ASSQGQITEAF
TRBV4-2,.,ASSQELRTHQPQH
TRBV5-1,TRBD2,ASSPGTSVPSTDTQY
TRBV6-2/TRBV6-3,TRBD2,ASGSGGYEQY
TRBV7-9,.,ASSGGQLNTEAF